The clone carrying this T cell receptor beta chain occurred a few times. The antigen remains unidentified. The data derive from a study of T-cell memory formation after mild COVID-19. Libraries for TCRalpha and TCRbeta carried sample barcodes and unique molecular identifiers via 5'RACE. TCRdb re-called the 5' RACE reads with MiXCR, one entry per CDR3 protein. The sample holds under 200,000 distinct CDR3 sequences; roughly 31% are singletons and the top ten take 9.5% to 15%. Study outcomes and limitations: What remained unconfirmed was the SARS-CoV-2 specificity of second-wave clones peaking on day 37. Some clones that responded were present in memory (sampled pre-infection), which suggests cross-reactive memory joined. Mainly CM and EM harbored the contracting CD4+ clones; mainly EMRA harbored the CD8+ ones.

The sequencing input was PBMCs or a T cell subset sorted from them (not recorded which). The clonotype originates from an adult woman who had mild COVID-19 (a few samples of this study predate the infection). Cell type and time point are not known.

This CDR3 is CASSSNRDRYLYEQYF. DNA of the CDR3: TGTGCCAGCAGTTCTAACCGGGACAGATATTTATACGAGCAGTACTTC. The chain has TRBV12-3 or TRBV12-4 and TRBJ2-7, with 7 nucleotides matching TRBD1. This CDR3 has 16 residues. The ends lost 4 bases at V and 4 bases at J; junction bases unmatched: 13.